What follows is one T cell receptor beta chain and its context. The antigen remains unidentified. PCR primers comprised 60 Vbeta and 13 Jbeta primers. Measured with immunoSEQ multiplex PCR; TCRdb has only the in-frame clones, and not every one. The table includes about 130,000 clones, about two thirds detected once. This CDR3 is 16 amino acids long. V trimming: 1 base; J trimming: 2 bases; junction bases outside the gene matches: 2. Germline values: CDR1 SGDLS, CDR2 YYNGEE. The sample is drawn from a study of cytomegalovirus exposure and HLA in healthy donors. Points from the study as a whole: In an earlier analysis, most TCR beta V segments were productive about 87% or about 30% of the time.

The specimen was PBMCs. The TCR was taken from a woman between 40 and 50 years old in good health and CMV-seronegative. The V gene is TRBV9, the J gene TRBJ2-2, with TRBD1 identical over 10 bases. CDR3 in DNA: TGTGCCAGCAGCGTACGACAGGGGGCCAACACCGGGGAGCTGTTTTTT. It is translated as CASSVRQGANTGELFF.